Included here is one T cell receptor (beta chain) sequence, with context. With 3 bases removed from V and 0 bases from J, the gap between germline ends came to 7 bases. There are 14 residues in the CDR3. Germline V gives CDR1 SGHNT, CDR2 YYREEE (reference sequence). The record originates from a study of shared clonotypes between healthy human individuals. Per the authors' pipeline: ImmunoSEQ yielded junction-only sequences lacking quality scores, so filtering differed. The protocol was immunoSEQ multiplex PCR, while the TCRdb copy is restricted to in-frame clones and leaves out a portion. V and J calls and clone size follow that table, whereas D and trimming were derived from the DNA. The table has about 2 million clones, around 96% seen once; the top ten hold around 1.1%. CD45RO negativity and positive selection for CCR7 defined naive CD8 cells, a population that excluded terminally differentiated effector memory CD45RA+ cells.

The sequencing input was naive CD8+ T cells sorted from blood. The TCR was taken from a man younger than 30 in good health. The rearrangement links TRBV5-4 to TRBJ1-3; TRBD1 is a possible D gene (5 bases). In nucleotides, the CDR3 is TGTGCCAGCAGCTGGGACGACTCTGGAAACACCATATATTTT. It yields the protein CASSWDDSGNTIYF.